Following are 23 T cell receptor beta chains from one sample sequenced in a study of control samples from healthy donors and cancer patients (dated by TCRdb to the early 2020s). Library generation was performed with the immunoSEQ multiplex PCR assay. TCRdb took this table from immuneACCESS and kept in-frame rearrangements with V and J called. Such tables lack part of the clones; where checked against another copy, unresolved V genes explain under half of the gap, and the rest is unexplained. The sample data list about 140,000 clones, and roughly 92% of these were observed just once. Of the sample, approximately 10% falls within the top ten clones. Sample: blood. These receptors all stem from a man aged 25-45 years in good health.

The chain recombines TRBV5-8 with TRBJ1-6; the D gene is possibly TRBD1 (6 bases). Germline V lookup: CDR1 SGHTS, CDR2 YDEGEE. The CDR3 contains 14 residues. Between the trimmed V and J ends, which lost 3 bases and 9 bases, there was a span of 13 bases. The CDR3 here is CASSSDRIFSPLHF. CDR3 DNA: TGTGCCAGCAGCTCCGACAGGATCTTTTCACCCCTCCACTTT.

The rearrangement links TRBV5-1 to TRBJ2-1; 15 nucleotides agree with TRBD2. V was clipped by 3 bases and J by 7 bases; unmatched bases: 14. Germline CDR1 SGHRS, CDR2 YFSETQ. The CDR3 is 19 residues long. DNA of the CDR3: TGCGCCAGCAGCTGGGGACTAGCGGGAGGATCCGACCAGGGGAATGAGCAGTTCTTC. Amino acid sequence: CASSWGLAGGSDQGNEQFF.

The chain joins TRBV4-1 to TRBJ1-1; 9 bases line up with TRBD1. Looked up from germline, CDR1 is MGHRA and CDR2 is YSYEKL. The CDR3 spans 15 residues. The ends lost 3 bases at V and 2 bases at J; junction bases unmatched: 4. CDR3 loop: CASSHDRGGNTEAFF. The CDR3 DNA reads as TGCGCCAGCAGCCACGACAGGGGGGGAAACACTGAAGCTTTCTTT.

This clone has just a few counts. This CDR3 reads CASSPTQGSHEQYF. The CDR3 DNA follows: TGTGCCAGCAGCCCTACCCAGGGGTCCCACGAGCAGTACTTC. This rearrangement joins TRBV7-2 to TRBJ2-7; D perhaps matches TRBD1 (6 bases). Between the trimmed V and J ends, which lost 5 bases and 5 bases, there was a span of 16 bases. There are 14 residues in the CDR3. Germline-derived CDR1 and CDR2 are SGHTA and FQGNSA.

The rearrangement links TRBV2 to TRBJ2-7; D possibly corresponds to TRBD1 (7 bases). Germline V gene sequence: CDR1 SNHLY, CDR2 FYNNEI. The CDR3 contains 13 residues. The V end lost 6 bases, the J end lost 4 bases, and 13 bases lay between the germline ends. CDR3 amino acids: CASRRDSGYEQYF. The CDR3 DNA sequence: TGTGCCAGCAGGCGGGACAGCGGTTACGAGCAGTACTTC.

The rearrangement links TRBV7-2 to TRBJ2-7; 7 bases align to TRBD1. V lost 5 bases and J lost 5; bases outside the gene matches: 12. CDR3 length equals 15 residues. Germline-derived CDR1 and CDR2 are SGHTA and FQGNSA. The CDR3 bases are TGTGCCAGCAGCATCTCCGGGACAGCACTGAACGAGCAGTACTTC. Protein: CASSISGTALNEQYF.

This chain joins TRBV30 and TRBJ1-1; no reliable D call. Germline V gene lookup returns CDR1 GTSNPN and CDR2 SVGIG (reference sequence). The CDR3 loop spans 16 amino acids. V lost 0 bases and J 3 bases, leaving 17 bases between the germline ends. Here the CDR3 DNA reads TGTGCCTGGAGTGTGAATTCGGTCCTCCCCTACACTGAAGCTTTCTTT. As protein: CAWSVNSVLPYTEAFF. Looking up the rest from reference TRBV30 and TRBJ1-1 gives the full variable domain: SQTIHQWPATLVQPVGSPLSLECTVEGTSNPNLYWYRQAAGRGLQLLFYSVGIGQISSEVPQNLSASRPQDRQFILSSKKLLLSDSGFYLCAWSVNSVLPYTEAFFGQGTRLTVV.

This clone was observed a handful of times. This chain connects TRBV30 to TRBJ2-1; the D gene is possibly TRBD1 (5 bases). Germline V gene lookup returns CDR1 GTSNPN and CDR2 SVGIG (reference sequence). V was cut by 3 bases and J by 7 bases, with 13 bases left in between. This CDR3 comprises 13 residues. CDR3 amino acids: CAWRGRKGNEQFF. CDR3 nucleotide sequence: TGTGCCTGGAGGGGGCGCAAGGGGAATGAGCAGTTCTTC.

V is TRBV6-6 and J is TRBJ1-2, with D possibly matching TRBD1 (5 bases). Germline V gene lookup returns CDR1 MNHNY and CDR2 SVGAGI (reference sequence). Trimming shortened V by 10 bases and J by 2 bases, and 17 bases separated the two germline ends. The CDR3 is 14 amino acids. The CDR3 region has the DNA TGTGCCACCGAGCACAGGACGCCCAACTATGGCTACACCTTC. Translated: CATEHRTPNYGYTF.

DNA of the CDR3: TGTGCCAGCAGCCCCCACACAGATACGCAGTATTTT. Translating it yields CASSPHTDTQYF. The V and J genes are TRBV11-3 and TRBJ2-3, with D unresolved. Germline V gene data show CDR1 as SGHNT and CDR2 as YENEEA. The ends were cut back, 5 bases at V and 2 bases at J, with 5 bases in the middle. The CDR3 covers 12 residues.

Only a few counts were recorded for this clone. The chain links TRBV6-2 or TRBV6-3 to TRBJ2-2; D may be TRBD1 (5 bases). Germline-derived CDR1 and CDR2 are MNHEY and SVGEGT. The CDR3 spans 15 residues. The germline V and J ends were trimmed by 2 bases and 6 bases, with 13 bases remaining between them. The CDR3 nucleotides read TGTGCCAGCAGTTACAGTCTCTCAGGGCCCGGGGAGCTGTTTTTT. It codes for CASSYSLSGPGELFF.

This clone was seen only once. This rearrangement joins TRBV6-4 to TRBJ1-1, with 8 bases matching TRBD1. The V and J ends lost 5 bases and 0 bases, in that order; junction bases with no gene match: 2. Germline CDR1 MRHNA, CDR2 SNTAGT. The CDR3 length is 14 residues. CDR3 DNA: TGTGCCAGCAGTCCGACAGGGGTGAACACTGAAGCTTTCTTT. Translation: CASSPTGVNTEAFF.

The V call is TRBV11-3, the J call TRBJ2-5, with TRBD2 as a possible D gene (5 bases). The germline V and J ends were trimmed by 5 bases and 5 bases, with 9 bases remaining between them. The V gene's germline CDR1 is SGHNT and CDR2 YENEEA. The CDR3 length is 12 residues. The CDR3 protein is CASSRGGETQYF. The CDR3 DNA follows: TGTGCCAGCAGCCGGGGTGGTGAGACCCAGTACTTC.

The genes are TRBV19 and TRBJ1-1; D is perhaps TRBD1 (5 bases). V was clipped by 11 bases and J by 5 bases, with 15 bases between them. The CDR3 is made up of 12 amino acids. Per the germline V gene, CDR1 is LNHDA and CDR2 is SQIVND (reference sequence). The CDR3 is CASGRAATEAFF. The CDR3 DNA reads TGTGCCTCCGGCAGGGCAGCTACTGAAGCTTTCTTT.

The chain's CDR3 is CASSPGQPYEAFF. CDR3 sequence (DNA): TGTGCCAGCAGTCCAGGACAGCCCTATGAAGCTTTCTTT. The rearrangement links TRBV12-3 or TRBV12-4 to TRBJ1-1; tentatively, D is TRBD1 (6 bases). V was cut by 5 bases and J by 7 bases, with 14 bases left in between. The CDR3 covers 13 residues.

This clone was counted a single time. The chain carries TRBV18 and TRBJ2-1; 9 bases align to TRBD1. V lost 9 bases, J lost 0 bases, and 9 bases stayed unmatched. Looked up from germline, CDR1 is KGHSH and CDR2 is LQKENI. This CDR3 has 16 amino acids. DNA for the CDR3: TGTGCCAGTTCCGGACAGGGGACCCCCTCCTACAATGAGCAGTTCTTC. It specifies CASSGQGTPSYNEQFF.

The chain links TRBV3-1 (or the pseudogene TRBV3-2) to TRBJ2-5; the D is unclear. Germline-derived CDR1 and CDR2 are LGHDT and YNNKEL (reference sequence). The CDR3 has 15 residues. Trimming removed 3 bases at V and 5 bases at J, with 16 bases between. CDR3 loop: CASSHRRHLRETQYF. CDR3 DNA: TGTGCCAGCAGCCATCGACGCCACCTCCGGGAGACCCAGTACTTC.

The genes are TRBV6-2 or TRBV6-3 and TRBJ2-6, with D uncertain. CDR3 size: 14 residues. V was clipped by 6 bases and J by 0 bases, with 6 bases between them. Germline lookup yields CDR1 MNHEY and CDR2 SVGEGT. This CDR3 is CASSFGSGANVLTF. Written as DNA, the CDR3 is TGTGCCAGCAGCTTTGGCTCTGGGGCCAACGTCCTGACTTTC.

The chain combines TRBV14 with TRBJ2-1; D not resolved. Trimming removed 4 bases at V and 3 bases at J, with 10 bases between. Germline V gives CDR1 SGHDN, CDR2 FVKESK. The length of the CDR3 is 14 residues. This CDR3 reads CASSLNLIYNEQFF. The CDR3 DNA reads as TGTGCCAGCAGCCTTAACCTCATCTACAATGAGCAGTTCTTC.

This sequence joins TRBV11-3 and TRBJ2-7; weak D call: TRBD1 (5 bases). CDR3 length: 17 residues. The V end lost 0 bases, the J end lost 5 bases, and 20 bases lay between the germline ends. Germline loops: CDR1 SGHNT, CDR2 YENEEA. The CDR3 region is CASSLEGVELLRNEQYF. In DNA form, the CDR3 reads TGTGCCAGCAGCTTAGAAGGGGTCGAGCTTCTGCGGAACGAGCAGTACTTC. Using reference TRBV11-3 and TRBJ2-7 for the parts outside the CDR3, the full variable domain is EAGVVQSPRYKIIEKKQPVAFWCNPISGHNTLYWYLQNLGQGPELLIRYENEEAVDDSQLPKDRFSAERLKGVDSTLKIQPAELGDSAVYLCASSLEGVELLRNEQYFGPGTRLTVT.

V and J are TRBV6-1 and TRBJ1-4, with D perhaps TRBD1 (6 bases). Trimming cost V 6 bases and J 8 bases, with 16 bases left between them. CDR3 size: 14 residues. From germline, CDR1 is MNHNS and CDR2 SASEGT. CDR3 coding DNA: TGTGCCAGCAGGCTTCCAGGGGTAGGGGAAAAACTGTTTTTT. Protein: CASRLPGVGEKLFF.

The genes are TRBV5-1 and TRBJ2-1, with 13 nucleotides matching TRBD2. CDR1 is SGHRS and CDR2 is YFSETQ in the germline V gene. Losses at the gene ends were 1 base for V and 5 bases for J; bases not matched to a gene: 9. CDR3 length: 18 residues. The DNA for the CDR3 is TGCGCCAGCAGCTTGAAATTAACTAGCGGGAGGGCCGACAATGAGCAGTTCTTC. Encoded protein: CASSLKLTSGRADNEQFF.

The chain employs TRBV30 and TRBJ2-1, with 9 bases fitting TRBD1. CDR1 is GTSNPN, CDR2 SVGIG, per germline (reference sequence). V dropped 1 base and J dropped 0; count of bases not matched to a gene: 10. The length of the CDR3 is 18 residues. CDR3 residues: CAWSGEPGQGFSYNEQFF. The CDR3, as DNA: TGTGCCTGGAGTGGCGAACCGGGACAGGGATTCTCCTACAATGAGCAGTTCTTC.